One and the same sample provided the 28 T cell receptor beta chains below, sequenced in a study of T cells in Graves' hyperthyroidism and ophthalmopathy. Amplified regions were TCR beta CDR3 sequences from RNA transcripts. The TCR CDR3 first-round RT-PCR relied on the HTBI primer set. Via MiXCR, TCRdb re-called the multiplex PCR reads, giving one row per CDR3 protein. The sample contains roughly 250,000 distinct CDR3 sequences, 20% to 25% of which appear only once. Specimen: blood. These receptors were obtained from a man aged 30-40 years with Graves' ophthalmopathy.

The chain recombines TRBV19 with TRBJ1-2; no definite D call. This CDR3 comprises 16 residues. V lost 6 bases and J lost 0, with 17 bases in between. CDR1 and CDR2 (germline): LNHDA, SQIVND (reference sequence). Written as DNA, the CDR3 is TGTGCCAGTAGCCGCTCTGGCGCACTTCCTAACTATGGCTACACCTTC. This sequence encodes CASSRSGALPNYGYTF.

This chain uses TRBV12-5 with TRBJ1-2; weak D call: TRBD1 (6 bases). Germline V gives CDR1 LGHNT, CDR2 FRNRAP. Trimming cost V 3 bases and J 4 bases, with 12 bases left between them. CDR3 length: 14 amino acids. The CDR3 region is CASGLTGGAYGYTF. CDR3 nucleotide sequence: TGTGCTAGTGGTTTAACGGGGGGGGCCTATGGCTACACCTTC.

The CDR3 loop reads CASSPHAGYEQYF. In DNA form, the CDR3 reads TGTGCCAGCAGCCCACATGCGGGATACGAGCAGTACTTC. The chain has TRBV14 and TRBJ2-7; D may be TRBD2 (6 bases). V was shortened by 4 bases and J by 4 bases, with 11 bases between the two germline ends. The CDR3 runs to 13 residues. CDR1 and CDR2 from the germline V gene are SGHDN and FVKESK.

This clonotype was seen repeatedly, ten times or more. The chain couples TRBV28 to TRBJ1-5; D call uncertain. Germline V gene lookup returns CDR1 MDHEN and CDR2 SYDVKM. The V and J ends lost 9 bases and 7 bases respectively, with 16 bases between them. This CDR3 has 13 amino acids. For the CDR3, the DNA is TGTGCCAGTTTGACGGCTCTCGGCCAGCCCCAGCATTTT. Protein product: CASLTALGQPQHF.

This clonotype was observed a handful of times. The chain uses TRBV4-1 and TRBJ1-3; D call uncertain. Trimming cost V 4 bases and J 1 base, with 8 bases left between them. This CDR3 is 14 amino acids long. Germline V CDR1 and CDR2: MGHRA, YSYEKL. CDR3 DNA sequence: TGCGCCAGCAGCCTAGAGAGTTCTGGAAACACCATATATTTT. Amino acid sequence: CASSLESSGNTIYF.

V gene TRBV6-1 combines with J gene TRBJ2-7; the D is unclear. The CDR3 totals 15 residues. Germline CDR1 and CDR2: MNHNS and SASEGT. Trimming shortened V by 0 bases and J by 2 bases, and 11 bases separated the two germline ends. The CDR3 nucleotides read TGTGCCAGCAGTGAAGCGGAAAGGCTCCCCTACGAGCAGTACTTC. Amino acid sequence: CASSEAERLPYEQYF.

V gene TRBV6-2 or TRBV6-3 combines with J gene TRBJ2-3; the match to TRBD2 covers 9 bases. V lost 2 bases to trimming and J lost 0 bases; unmatched junction nucleotides: 6. Germline loops: CDR1 MNHEY, CDR2 SVGEGT. The CDR3 spans 17 residues. CDR3 in DNA: TGTGCCAGCAGTTACGCGTCTAGCGGGGACAGCACAGATACGCAGTATTTT. The encoded protein is CASSYASSGDSTDTQYF.

This clonotype was seen ten or more times. The chain recombines TRBV7-9 with TRBJ2-5; D is ambiguous. Germline CDR1 and CDR2: SEHNR and FQNEAQ (reference sequence). Trimming pared 4 bases from V and 10 bases from J, leaving 16 bases between. This CDR3 spans 13 amino acids. CDR3 sequence reads: CASSYSRAVDQYF. CDR3 DNA: TGTGCCAGCAGCTATAGCCGGGCAGTGGACCAGTACTTC.

This clonotype was seen at least ten times. The V gene is TRBV11-3, the J gene TRBJ1-6; tentatively, D is TRBD1 (6 bases). Trimming stripped 5 bases from V and 10 bases from J, with 18 bases between. Germline V gene lookup returns CDR1 SGHNT and CDR2 YENEEA. This CDR3 is 15 amino acids long. CDR3 protein: CASSPNQGLNSPLHF. For the CDR3, the DNA is TGTGCCAGCAGCCCGAATCAGGGGTTGAACTCACCCCTCCACTTT.

This clonotype was seen at least ten times. The rearrangement uses TRBV12-3 or TRBV12-4 and TRBJ2-1; TRBD2 aligns across 7 bases. With V trimmed by 3 bases and J by 3 bases, 5 bases remained unmatched. This CDR3 is 15 amino acids long. CDR3 DNA: TGTGCCAGCAGTTTTCCTAGCGGCTACTACAATGAGCAGTTCTTC. This encodes CASSFPSGYYNEQFF.

This clonotype was observed a handful of times. V and J are TRBV7-2 and TRBJ2-5; D is tentatively TRBD1 or TRBD2 (6 bases each). CDR1 is SGHTA and CDR2 is FQGNSA in the germline V gene. Deletions cut 1 base from V and 10 bases from J, with 19 bases between. The CDR3 spans 15 residues. The CDR3 sequence is CASSLEATGAGGQYF. The CDR3 DNA reads TGTGCCAGCAGCTTAGAAGCGACGGGGGCGGGCGGCCAGTACTTC.

This clonotype was picked up many times. The rearrangement links TRBV11-2 to TRBJ2-7; D not resolved. V lost 3 bases and J lost 3, with 9 bases in between. CDR1 is SGHAT, CDR2 FQNNGV, per germline. The CDR3 runs to 13 residues. CDR3 sequence: CASSFDAFYEQYF. The CDR3 nucleotides read TGTGCCAGCAGCTTCGACGCATTCTACGAGCAGTACTTC.

J is TRBJ2-1 and V is TRBV27, with 8 positions matching TRBD2. This CDR3 comprises 15 residues. CDR1 is MNHEY and CDR2 is SMNVEV in the germline V gene (reference sequence). V dropped 2 bases and J dropped 7; count of bases not matched to a gene: 7. The CDR3 is CASSLRVAGLNEQFF. The CDR3 DNA reads as TGTGCCAGCAGTTTAAGGGTAGCGGGATTAAATGAGCAGTTCTTC.

This clonotype was counted many times. DNA for the CDR3: TGTGCCAGCAAAGCGGGGGTGGGCACGGGTGGGGGGACTGAAGCTTTCTTT. Translated, it gives CASKAGVGTGGGTEAFF. The chain couples TRBV11-2 to TRBJ1-1, with D maybe TRBD1 (5 bases). V lost 7 bases, J lost 5 bases, and 26 bases lay in between. The CDR3 sequence is 17 residues long. Per the germline V gene, CDR1 is SGHAT and CDR2 is FQNNGV.

This clonotype came up a few times. The CDR3 coding sequence is TGTGCCAGCAGTTTAGCGCAGGGGGCTGGTGGCTACACCTTC. It translates to CASSLAQGAGGYTF. This rearrangement joins TRBV12-3 or TRBV12-4 to TRBJ1-2; 8 nucleotides align to TRBD1. The CDR3 is 14 amino acids. J lost 7 bases, V lost 0 bases, and 4 bases had no gene match.

This clonotype was seen at least ten times. The rearrangement uses TRBV7-8 and TRBJ1-1; D perhaps matches TRBD1 (6 bases). CDR3 size: 12 residues. V dropped 5 bases and J dropped 5 bases, with 9 bases sitting between them. Germline CDR1 reads SGHVS; CDR2 reads FQNEAQ. The CDR3 region is CASSGGGTEAFF. The CDR3 coding sequence is TGTGCCAGCAGCGGGGGCGGAACTGAAGCTTTCTTT. The whole variable domain, remainder taken from reference TRBV7-8 and TRBJ1-1, is GAGVSQSPRYKVAKRGQDVALRCDPISGHVSLFWYQQALGQGPEFLTYFQNEAQLDKSGLPSDRFFAERPEGSVSTLKIQRTQQEDSAVYLCASSGGGTEAFFGQGTRLTVV.

This rearrangement joins TRBV27 to TRBJ1-5; D remains unclear. The length of the CDR3 is 14 residues. Germline-derived CDR1 and CDR2 are MNHEY and SMNVEV (reference sequence). V lost 8 bases and J lost 2, with 13 bases in between. CDR3 DNA sequence: TGTGCCAGCCGACGAGGCGATGGCAATCAGCCCCAGCATTTT. This translates into CASRRGDGNQPQHF.

This clonotype was seen a few times. This chain connects TRBV3-1 to TRBJ2-1, with TRBD2 matching 7 bases. V shed 4 bases, J shed 10 bases, and the junction held 4 bases outside the gene matches. The V gene's germline CDR1 is LGHDT and CDR2 YNNKEL (reference sequence). The CDR3 sequence is 12 residues long. The CDR3 nucleotides read TGTGCCAGCAGCCCCACTAGCGCCGAGCAGTTCTTC. This codes for CASSPTSAEQFF.

This clonotype was observed a few times. J is TRBJ1-2 and V is TRBV29-1; tentative D call: TRBD1 (6 bases). Germline lookup yields CDR1 SQVTM and CDR2 ANQGSEA. Deletions cut 6 bases from V and 0 bases from J, with 11 bases between. The CDR3 loop spans 13 amino acids. The CDR3 region is CSVLQGTNYGYTF. The CDR3, as DNA: TGCAGCGTCCTACAGGGTACTAACTATGGCTACACCTTC.

This clonotype came up a few times. The rearrangement joins TRBV12-3 or TRBV12-4 to TRBJ2-1; 9 nucleotides align to TRBD1. This CDR3 contains 15 residues. The V gene end was trimmed by 5 bases and the J gene end by 15 bases; junction bases not matched to a gene: 17. CDR3 in DNA: TGTGCCAGCAGTCCCCCCGGGACAGGGCTTTCTTCCCCGTTCTTC. Its protein product is CASSPPGTGLSSPFF.

The chain recombines TRBV10-2 with TRBJ1-1; no clear D gene. Germline assignment: CDR1 WSHSY and CDR2 SAAADI. V lost 6 bases, J lost 1 base, and 3 bases lay in between. The CDR3 covers 11 residues. CDR3 amino acids: CASRQNTEAFF. CDR3 in DNA: TGCGCCAGCAGACAGAACACTGAAGCTTTCTTT.

At least ten counts were recorded for this clonotype. This chain links TRBV30 with TRBJ1-1, with 9 bases fitting TRBD1. The germline V gene has CDR1 GTSNPN and CDR2 SVGIG (reference sequence). This CDR3 comprises 15 residues. J gave up 3 bases and V 5 bases, and 10 bases lay outside the gene matches. This CDR3 reads CAWASGQGGYTEAFF. The CDR3 DNA sequence: TGTGCCTGGGCCTCGGGACAGGGTGGGTACACTGAAGCTTTCTTT.

There are a few counts of this clonotype. The chain is built from TRBV20-1 and TRBJ2-5; a possible D gene is TRBD1 (5 bases). The germline CDR1 and CDR2 sequences are DFQATT and SNEGSKA (reference sequence). The CDR3 covers 15 residues. V lost 3 bases to trimming and J lost 1 base, with 15 bases between them. CDR3 protein: CSARQGFHSQETQYF. The CDR3 region has the DNA TGCAGTGCTAGGCAGGGATTTCATTCCCAAGAGACCCAGTACTTC.

Concerning this clonotype: This may come from a read error, since a much larger clone is one base off. CDR3 coding DNA: TGTGCCAGCAGACGACGGGTTCTTGCCTACGAGCAGTACTTC. Its protein is CASRRRVLAYEQYF. The chain joins TRBV6-1 to TRBJ2-7; D not resolved. Germline V gene data show CDR1 as MNHNS and CDR2 as SASEGT. V was clipped by 6 bases and J by 2 bases, with 14 bases between them. CDR3 size: 14 residues.

Note on this clonotype: With a much larger clone just one base away, this may be a read error. The chain has TRBV5-6 and TRBJ2-7, with 7 nucleotides matching TRBD1. The CDR3 contains 13 residues. Germline CDR1 SGHDT, CDR2 YYEEEE. CDR3 sequence reads: CASRRTGNYEQCF. The CDR3 DNA reads as TGTGCCAGCCGCCGGACAGGCAACTACGAGCAGTGCTTC. Full variable domain (outside the CDR3, taken from reference TRBV5-6 and TRBJ2-7): DAGVTQSPTHLIKTRGQQVTLRCSPKSGHDTVSWYQQALGQGPQFIFQYYEEEERQRGNFPDRFSGHQFPNYSSELNVNALLLGDSALYLCASRRTGNYEQCFGPGTRLTVT.

This chain connects TRBV30 to TRBJ1-4; no clear D gene. Trimming stripped 8 bases from V and 0 bases from J, with 10 bases between. The CDR3 has 13 residues. Germline CDR1 is GTSNPN and CDR2 is SVGIG (reference sequence). The CDR3 spells CAGWAATNEKLFF. CDR3 DNA: TGTGCCGGATGGGCGGCAACTAATGAAAAACTGTTTTTT.

The V gene is TRBV27, the J gene TRBJ2-3; 9 bases are a match to TRBD2. J gave up 2 bases and V 3 bases, and 3 bases lay outside the gene matches. The CDR3 sequence is 15 residues long. Germline CDR1 reads MNHEY; CDR2 reads SMNVEV (reference sequence). The CDR3 loop reads CASSLTSGDTDTQYF. The CDR3 DNA is TGTGCCAGCAGTTTGACTAGCGGAGACACAGATACGCAGTATTTT.

The V and J genes are TRBV28 and TRBJ1-5; a weak D match, TRBD1 (6 bases). The CDR3 length is 15 residues. Germline CDR1 is MDHEN and CDR2 is SYDVKM. V dropped 7 bases and J dropped 2 bases, with 15 bases sitting between them. The CDR3 nucleotides read TGTGCCAGCAAAGAGGGGGTCTGGGGCAATCAGCCCCAGCATTTT. This gives the protein CASKEGVWGNQPQHF.